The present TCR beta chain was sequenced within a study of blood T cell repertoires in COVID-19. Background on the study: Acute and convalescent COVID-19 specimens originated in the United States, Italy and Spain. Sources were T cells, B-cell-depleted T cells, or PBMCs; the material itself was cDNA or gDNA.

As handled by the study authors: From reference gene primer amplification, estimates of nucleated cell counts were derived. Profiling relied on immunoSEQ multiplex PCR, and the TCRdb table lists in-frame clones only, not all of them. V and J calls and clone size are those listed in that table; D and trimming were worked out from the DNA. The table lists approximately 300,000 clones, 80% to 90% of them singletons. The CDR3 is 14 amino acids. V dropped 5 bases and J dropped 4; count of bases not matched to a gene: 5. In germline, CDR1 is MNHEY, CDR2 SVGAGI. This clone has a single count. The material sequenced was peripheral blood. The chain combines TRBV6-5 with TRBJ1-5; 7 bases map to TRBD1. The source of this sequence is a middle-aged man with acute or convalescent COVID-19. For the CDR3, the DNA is TGTGCCAGCAGTCTTTACAGGGGTAATCAGCCCCAGCATTTT. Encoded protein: CASSLYRGNQPQHF.